The present T cell receptor (beta chain) was sequenced within a study of T cells after yellow fever vaccination. The CDR3 covers 14 residues. Germline V gives CDR1 MGHRA, CDR2 YSYEKL. V gave up 2 bases and J gave up 9 bases, with 14 bases separating them. MiXCR, applied by TCRdb to the 5' RACE reads, yields one record per CDR3 protein. The sample has a few hundred thousand distinct CDR3 sequences; roughly 4.3% are singletons. The source is a man aged 18 to 29 who received the YFV17D yellow fever vaccine. V usage is TRBV4-1 and J usage is TRBJ2-1; D call uncertain. The input for sequencing was PBMCs, taken 5 days after the yellow fever booster vaccination. The CDR3 nucleotides read TGCGCCAGCAGCCAATTAATCGGTATCAGTGAGCAGTTCTTC. Residues: CASSQLIGISEQFF.